The clone carrying this TCR beta chain came up many times. The antigen is not known. The germline gives CDR1 DFQATT, CDR2 SNEGSKA (reference sequence). Deletions cut 6 bases from V and 8 bases from J, with 7 bases between. The CDR3 length is 9 residues. This sample stems from a study of T-cell reconstitution after alpha-beta-depleted transplantation in children. Study-wide results and limits: Alpha-beta T cells present about two months after transplant were reported to originate from several hundred expanded graft clones. Surviving recipient T cells and thymic progenitors accounted for the high day-60 TCRbeta diversity observed in some patients. Hyperexpanded clones declined; after one year, newly produced T cells mostly supplied diversity.

The TCRbeta library incorporated unique molecular identifiers. A single record per CDR3 protein comes from TCRdb applying MiXCR to the PCR reads. Seen here are roughly 280,000 distinct CDR3 sequences, about 9.9% observed once, and the top ten hold roughly a quarter. This chain joins TRBV20-1 and TRBJ1-2; D unclear. The input for sequencing was peripheral blood, taken 180 days after TCRalphabeta/CD19-depleted stem cell transplant. The receptor was isolated from a male patient between 2 and 15 years old who had a stem cell transplant for chronic granulomatous disease, so the T cells may come from the graft donor. The CDR3 sequence: CSAPAGYTF. Here the CDR3 DNA reads TGCAGTGCCCCGGCCGGCTACACCTTC.